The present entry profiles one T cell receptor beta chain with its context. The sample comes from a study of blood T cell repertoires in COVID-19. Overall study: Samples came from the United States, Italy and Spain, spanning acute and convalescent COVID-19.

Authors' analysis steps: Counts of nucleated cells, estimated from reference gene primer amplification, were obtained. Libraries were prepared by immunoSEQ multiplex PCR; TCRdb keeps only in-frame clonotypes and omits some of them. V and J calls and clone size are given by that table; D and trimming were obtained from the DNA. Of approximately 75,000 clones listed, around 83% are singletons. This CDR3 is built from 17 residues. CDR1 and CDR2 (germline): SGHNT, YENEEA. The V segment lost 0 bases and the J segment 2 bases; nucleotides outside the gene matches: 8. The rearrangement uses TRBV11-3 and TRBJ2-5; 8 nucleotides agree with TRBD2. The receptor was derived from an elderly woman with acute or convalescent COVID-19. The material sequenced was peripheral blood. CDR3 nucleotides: TGTGCCAGCAGCTTAGAAGGCGGGGGGAAATTACAAGAGACCCAGTACTTC. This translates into CASSLEGGGKLQETQYF.